The rows below give T cell receptor beta chains drawn from one sample of a study of OX40 agonist ivuxolimab in advanced cancers. Method: immunoSEQ multiplex PCR; TCRdb's copy keeps in-frame clones and lacks some. Of approximately 120,000 clones in the sample, 80% to 95% were seen once. The specimen was CD4+ or CD8+ T cells sorted from blood, collected in a trial of the OX40 agonist ivuxolimab. The source of these receptors is an adult with an advanced solid tumor such as melanoma, head and neck, liver or kidney cancer. CDR3s include the opening cysteine and the closing phenylalanine or tryptophan. Fields, in order: CDR3 length, clone size, J gene, D gene, V gene, CDR3 protein, CDR3 DNA. A D gene is named only where the DNA matches it firmly. Clone size is stated in some rows and not others, as once, few, many or a class when expanded.

>13|.|TRBJ2-7|.|TRBV7-2
CASSSQILYEQYF
TGTGCCAGCAGCTCACAGATACTGTACGAGCAGTACTTC
>16|.|TRBJ2-1|TRBD1|TRBV5-1
CASTISTGTGNNEQFF
TGCGCCAGCACGATCTCTACCGGGACAGGGAACAATGAGCAGTTCTTC
>14|.|TRBJ2-7|.|TRBV19
CASSKTGIGYEQYF
TGTGCCAGTAGTAAGACAGGAATTGGCTACGAGCAGTACTTC
>17|once|TRBJ1-3|.|TRBV5-1
CASSAARGTRSGNTIYF
TGCGCCAGCAGCGCCGCGAGAGGGACCCGCTCTGGAAACACCATATATTTT
>15|.|TRBJ1-2|.|TRBV28
CASSSRQVLGYGYTF
TGTGCCAGCAGTTCCCGACAGGTTCTTGGCTATGGCTACACCTTC
>16|.|TRBJ1-4|.|TRBV7-9
CASSLLTASTNEKLFF
TGTGCCAGCAGCTTACTAACAGCCTCAACTAATGAAAAACTGTTTTTT
>12|once|TRBJ2-7|.|TRBV13
CASSRPPNEQYF
TGTGCCAGCAGCCGCCCGCCCAACGAGCAGTACTTC
>16|.|TRBJ2-7|.|TRBV4-1
CASSQSRQFSSYEQYF
TGCGCCAGCAGCCAGAGTAGACAGTTTAGCTCCTACGAGCAGTACTTC
>13|.|TRBJ2-5|.|TRBV18
CASSPRAQETQYF
TGTGCCAGCTCACCCAGAGCCCAAGAGACCCAGTACTTC
>16|.|TRBJ2-7|TRBD1|TRBV15
CATSRGGTVKTYEQYF
TGTGCCACCAGCAGAGGGGGGACAGTTAAAACCTACGAGCAGTACTTC
>14|.|TRBJ2-3|.|TRBV6-4
CASSFAGPTDTQYF
TGTGCCAGCAGTTTCGCGGGGCCCACAGATACGCAGTATTTT
>13|few|TRBJ2-5|TRBD2|TRBV5-1
CASSSGGQETQYF
TGCGCCAGCAGCTCGGGGGGCCAAGAGACCCAGTACTTC
>14|.|TRBJ1-2|.|TRBV9
CASSAEDGILGYTF
TGTGCCAGCAGCGCCGAGGACGGGATTCTTGGCTACACCTTC
>15|.|TRBJ1-5|.|TRBV28
CASSLGLTFNQPQHF
TGTGCCAGCAGTTTAGGACTCACCTTCAATCAGCCCCAGCATTTT
>15|.|TRBJ1-5|.|TRBV7-3
CASSIGEISNQPQHF
TGTGCCAGCAGCATAGGTGAGATTAGCAATCAGCCCCAGCATTTT
>15|few|TRBJ2-7|TRBD2|TRBV11-2
CASSFPSGGNYEQYF
TGTGCCAGCAGCTTTCCTAGCGGGGGTAACTACGAGCAGTACTTC
>18|.|TRBJ2-2|.|TRBV28
CASSFRVLFRRVTGELFF
TGTGCCAGCAGTTTCCGGGTTCTATTTAGAAGGGTTACCGGGGAGCTGTTTTTT
>15|.|TRBJ1-6|TRBD1|TRBV28
CASSLEGTGTISLHF
TGTGCCAGCAGTTTAGAAGGGACAGGGACAATATCCCTCCACTTT